The TCR beta chain under discussion was sequenced for a study of cytomegalovirus exposure and HLA in healthy donors. Study outcomes and limitations: Confirmation was obtained in vitro that a few CMV-associated chains are specific for CMV antigens. For most TCR beta V segments, an earlier analysis put the productive rate at about 90% or about 30% of the time. For TCR beta chains, V- and J-gene trimming was later linked to a missense DCLRE1C variant.

This CDR3 spans 16 amino acids. In the PCR, 60 Vbeta and 13 Jbeta primers were used. The data were produced by immunoSEQ multiplex PCR, yet TCRdb's version contains in-frame clones alone and is incomplete. This sample has approximately 150,000 clones, with 75% to 85% found just once. Of note for this clone: No antigen is known for it.

The chain is built from TRBV21-1 and TRBJ2-1; the table assigns TRBD1, which was not confirmed against the DNA. TRBV21-1 is an annotated pseudogene. The sequenced material came from PBMCs. This receptor was identified in a young woman in good health and CMV-seropositive. CDR3 loop: CASSNKDTTASNEQFF. DNA for the CDR3: TGTGCCAGCAGCAATAAGGACACGACGGCCTCCAATGAGCAGTTCTTC.